A single sample is the source of the 7 T cell receptor beta chains below, sequenced in a study of cytomegalovirus exposure and HLA in healthy donors (dated by TCRdb to about 2017). Receptor libraries were prepared by the immunoSEQ multiplex PCR assay. For the multiplex PCR, a mixture combining 60 forward primers for TCR Vbeta segments and 13 reverse primers for TCR Jbeta segments was used. TCRdb obtained this table from immuneACCESS and retained in-frame rearrangements with V and J assigned. These tables miss some clones; where compared with another copy, unresolved V genes account for less than half of the shortfall, and the remainder is unexplained. This sample lists 160,000 or so clones; approximately 80% were detected once. Together, the top ten hold approximately 1.5% of the sample. The sample taken for sequencing was PBMCs. The source of these receptors is a woman aged 18-29 years in good health and CMV-seronegative.

The chain joins TRBV19 to TRBJ1-1; D perhaps matches TRBD1 (6 bases). Trimming shortened V by 10 bases and J by 5 bases, and 17 bases separated the two germline ends. The CDR3 has 13 amino acids. Germline CDR1 and CDR2: LNHDA and SQIVND (reference sequence). CDR3 residues: CAIGRGAGTEAFF. CDR3 DNA: TGTGCCATCGGCCGGGGGGCCGGGACTGAAGCTTTCTTT.

In its sample, this clone was seen once. V and J are TRBV18 and TRBJ2-1; no definite D call. V lost 4 bases and J lost 6, with 7 bases in between. CDR1 is KGHSH, CDR2 LQKENI, per germline. The CDR3 has 12 residues. CDR3 bases: TGTGCCAGCTCACTCACCAGCAATGAGCAGTTCTTC. Its protein product is CASSLTSNEQFF.

The rearrangement joins TRBV5-6 to TRBJ2-3; 11 bases map to TRBD2. The CDR3 totals 14 residues. The junction had 7 bases not matched to a gene; V was cut back by 5 bases and J by 8 bases. Per the germline V gene, CDR1 is SGHDT and CDR2 is YYEEEE. The CDR3 region is CASRQTSGVFTQYF. CDR3 sequence (DNA): TGTGCCAGCAGACAGACTAGCGGGGTTTTTACGCAGTATTTT.

The genes are TRBV30 and TRBJ2-1, with TRBD2 matching 7 bases. CDR3 size: 12 residues. J was trimmed by 7 bases and V by 2 bases; bases with no gene match: 2. Per the germline V gene, CDR1 is GTSNPN and CDR2 is SVGIG (reference sequence). CDR3 loop: CAWSKRGNEQFF. The CDR3 DNA sequence: TGTGCCTGGAGTAAGCGGGGAAATGAGCAGTTCTTC.

This clone was recorded once. The chain uses TRBV4-1 and TRBJ2-5, with TRBD1 matching over 8 bases. V was clipped by 1 base and J by 5 bases; unmatched bases: 6. Germline lookup yields CDR1 MGHRA and CDR2 YSYEKL. This CDR3 contains 15 residues. The CDR3 protein is CASSQGAGGYETQYF. The CDR3 DNA reads as TGCGCCAGCAGCCAAGGGGCAGGGGGCTATGAGACCCAGTACTTC.

The chain links TRBV6-5 to TRBJ2-1, with D perhaps matching TRBD1 (7 bases). CDR1 is MNHEY, CDR2 SVGAGI, per germline. The CDR3 extends over 16 amino acids. Trimming left V 2 bases short and J 3 bases short, with 14 bases between. The CDR3 nucleotides read TGTGCCAGCAGTTACGGAGGGGGCCCTGACTACAATGAGCAGTTCTTC. Its translation: CASSYGGGPDYNEQFF.

The gene calls are TRBV28 and TRBJ1-1, with D possibly TRBD1 on 5 matching bases. The germline CDR1 and CDR2 sequences are MDHEN and SYDVKM. CDR3 size: 12 residues. V shed 5 bases and J shed 5 bases, with 9 bases lying between them. The CDR3 loop reads CASSVQETEAFF. The CDR3 DNA follows: TGTGCCAGCAGTGTACAGGAAACTGAAGCTTTCTTT.